This is a list of T cell receptor beta chains from one sample in a study of vaccination and CD4 T cells after COVID-19. TCRdb reanalysed the PCR reads using MiXCR and keeps one entry per CDR3 protein. The table includes roughly 5,400 distinct CDR3 sequences, about 40% detected once. Their cognate antigens are unknown. The sample comprised CD4+ T cells from blood, cultured in vitro. The receptors stem from a human donor in good health. Each CDR3 is given with its conserved first and last residue. D genes are given only for firm matches. Clone size is given for some rows only: seen once, a few or many times, or a class if the clone is expanded.

d_call	clone_size	j_call	v_call	cdr3_aa	cdr3_nt
NA	few	TRBJ2-5	TRBV20-1	CSARDPGFAETQYF	TGCAGTGCTAGAGACCCGGGGTTTGCAGAGACCCAGTACTTC
TRBD2	NA	TRBJ2-1	TRBV7-3	CASSLMAGGQGEQFF	TGTGCCAGCAGCTTAATGGCGGGGGGGCAGGGTGAGCAGTTCTTC
NA	NA	TRBJ1-2	TRBV19	CATLYNGYTF	TGTGCCACCTTGTACAATGGCTACACCTTC
TRBD1	NA	TRBJ2-5	TRBV4-1	CASSQDLTGGEETQYF	TGCGCCAGCAGCCAAGATTTGACAGGGGGCGAGGAGACCCAGTACTTC
TRBD2	NA	TRBJ2-1	TRBV7-3	CASSFGPGTSDNEQFF	TGTGCCAGCAGCTTCGGCCCCGGGACTAGTGACAATGAGCAGTTCTTC
NA	few	TRBJ2-2	TRBV18	CASSPGSTGELFF	TGTGCCAGCTCACCTGGCAGCACCGGGGAGCTGTTTTTT
NA	NA	TRBJ1-1	TRBV18	CASSPGSGNTEAFF	TGTGCCAGCTCACCAGGGTCAGGGAACACTGAAGCTTTCTTT
NA	once	TRBJ1-1	TRBV2	CASRPGNTEAFF	TGTGCCAGCAGACCGGGGAACACTGAAGCTTTCTTT
NA	NA	TRBJ2-7	TRBV5-4	CASSTAGTYSEQYF	TGTGCCAGCAGCACCGCCGGGACATACAGCGAGCAGTACTTC
NA	NA	TRBJ2-7	TRBV19	CASSFGNEQYF	TGTGCCAGTAGTTTCGGGAACGAGCAGTACTTC
TRBD2	NA	TRBJ2-2	TRBV20-1	CSARVPSGGNTGELFF	TGCAGTGCTAGAGTTCCTAGCGGGGGGAACACCGGGGAGCTGTTTTTT